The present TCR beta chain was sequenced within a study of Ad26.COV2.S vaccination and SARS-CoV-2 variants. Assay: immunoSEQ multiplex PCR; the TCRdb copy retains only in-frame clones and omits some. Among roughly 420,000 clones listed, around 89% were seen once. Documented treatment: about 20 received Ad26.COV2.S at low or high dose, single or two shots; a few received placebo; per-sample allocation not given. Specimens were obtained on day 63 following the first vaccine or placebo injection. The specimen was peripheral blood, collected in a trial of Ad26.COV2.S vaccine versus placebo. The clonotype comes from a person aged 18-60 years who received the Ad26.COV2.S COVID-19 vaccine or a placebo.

The CDR3: CASSITGGRTGELFF. The CDR3 nucleotides read TGTGCCAGTAGTATCACAGGGGGCAGGACCGGGGAGCTGTTTTTT. The chain is built from TRBV19 and TRBJ2-2, with 9 bases aligning to TRBD1. The germline gives CDR1 LNHDA, CDR2 SQIVND (reference sequence). V was pared by 3 bases and J by 5 bases, with 4 bases of the junction left unmatched. The CDR3 runs to 15 residues.